These T cell receptor beta chains were read from a single sample in a study of shared clonotypes between healthy human individuals. Profiling relied on immunoSEQ multiplex PCR, and the TCRdb table lists in-frame clones only, not all of them. The table shows just over 2,000,000 clones, with less than 95% occurring only once. Source material: naive CD8+ T cells sorted from blood. All receptors derive from a man between 18 and 29 years old in good health. Both conserved end residues are part of each CDR3. D genes are given only for firm matches. Clone sizes are given selectively: once, few, many, or a class where the clone is expanded.

V: TRBV7-2; J: TRBJ2-1; size: -; length: 14; D: -; DNA: TGTGCCAGCAGCTTGCCAGGGGCCTACAATGAGCAGTTCTTC; CDR3: CASSLPGAYNEQFF
V: TRBV9; J: TRBJ2-7; size: -; length: 15; D: -; DNA: TGTGCCAGCAGCGTAGGGGGGTCTTCAGACTACGAGCAGTACTTC; CDR3: CASSVGGSSDYEQYF
V: TRBV4-3; J: TRBJ2-1; size: once; length: 18; D: -; DNA: TGCGCCAGCAGCCAAGATATCGTACTTCTCTCTGGCGGGATTGAGCAGTTCTTC; CDR3: CASSQDIVLLSGGIEQFF
V: TRBV5-1; J: TRBJ2-1; size: -; length: 16; D: TRBD2; DNA: TGCGCCAGCAGCCCGAAGACTAGCGGGAGGGCCAATGAGCAGTTCTTC; CDR3: CASSPKTSGRANEQFF
V: TRBV19; J: TRBJ1-6; size: -; length: 16; D: -; DNA: TGTGCCAGTAGGACGCCGGAAGACTACAATAATTCACCCCTCCACTTT; CDR3: CASRTPEDYNNSPLHF
V: TRBV7-2; J: TRBJ2-3; size: -; length: 15; D: -; DNA: TGTGCCAGCAGCGCCACCGGGGGTAGCACAGATACGCAGTATTTT; CDR3: CASSATGGSTDTQYF
V: TRBV2; J: TRBJ2-3; size: -; length: 15; D: TRBD2; DNA: TGTGCCAGCATTTGGGGGACTACCTCCGCAGATACGCAGTATTTT; CDR3: CASIWGTTSADTQYF
V: TRBV5-1; J: TRBJ2-7; size: -; length: 15; D: -; DNA: TGCGCCAGCAGCTTCGAAATGGGGTACGGGGACGAGCAGTACTTC; CDR3: CASSFEMGYGDEQYF
V: TRBV4-1; J: TRBJ1-6; size: -; length: 15; D: -; DNA: TGCGCCAGCAGCCAACGGGATTTCGGTAATTCACCCCTCCACTTT; CDR3: CASSQRDFGNSPLHF
V: TRBV19; J: TRBJ1-1; size: -; length: 13; D: -; DNA: TGTGCCAGTACCTTAAATCAGGGACTAGAAGCTTTCTTT; CDR3: CASTLNQGLEAFF
V: TRBV6-5; J: TRBJ2-7; size: -; length: 15; D: -; DNA: TGTGCCAGCAGTTCCCGTGGACTATCCTACTACGAGCAGTACTTC; CDR3: CASSSRGLSYYEQYF
V: TRBV4-3; J: TRBJ2-5; size: -; length: 15; D: -; DNA: TGCGCCAGCAGCCAAGAGCGCGACTATCAAGAGACCCAGTACTTC; CDR3: CASSQERDYQETQYF
V: TRBV7-2; J: TRBJ1-2; size: -; length: 17; D: -; DNA: TGTGCCAGCAGTCGCCGGGGCGACGGCTTAGGGAGGGGTGGCTACACCTTT; CDR3: CASSRRGDGLGRGGYTF
V: TRBV27; J: TRBJ1-3; size: -; length: 16; D: TRBD1; DNA: TGTGCCAGCAGTTTATCGGGACAGGCTACTGGAAACACCATATATTTT; CDR3: CASSLSGQATGNTIYF
V: TRBV30; J: TRBJ2-3; size: -; length: 17; D: TRBD2; DNA: TGTGCCTGGAGTGTACTCGGGACTAGCGGTCCCACAGATACGCAGTATTTT; CDR3: CAWSVLGTSGPTDTQYF
V: TRBV9; J: TRBJ2-3; size: -; length: 15; D: -; DNA: TGTGCCAGCAGCGTAGCTCACTCAGGCACAGATACGCAGTATTTT; CDR3: CASSVAHSGTDTQYF